A selection of T cell receptor beta chains follows, all from one sample in a study of shared clonotypes between healthy human individuals. Clones were sequenced by immunoSEQ multiplex PCR, and TCRdb holds only the in-frame ones, with some missing. Altogether a few hundred thousand clones are present, almost 97% being singletons, with the ten largest covering 0.057%. The specimen was naive CD4+ T cells sorted from blood. The receptors come from a woman in her thirties in good health. The CDR3 runs from the conserved cysteine through the conserved F or W. The D gene is left open where the match is weak. Only some rows state a clone size, as once, few, many or a class for expanded clones.

clone_size	d_call	v_call	j_call	cdr3_aa	cdr3_nt
-	-	TRBV10-1	TRBJ2-7	CASSERGSYSYEQYF	TGCGCCAGCAGTGAACGGGGGAGTTACTCCTACGAGCAGTACTTC
once	-	TRBV10-3	TRBJ1-1	CAISERGQNTEAFF	TGTGCCATCAGTGAGAGAGGCCAGAACACTGAAGCTTTCTTT
-	TRBD2	TRBV5-1	TRBJ2-7	CASSLASGAAKYEQYF	TGCGCCAGCAGCTTGGCCAGCGGGGCTGCCAAATACGAGCAGTACTTC
-	-	TRBV7-9	TRBJ1-1	CASSYGGTPEAFF	TGTGCCAGCAGCTATGGGGGGACCCCTGAAGCTTTCTTT
-	-	TRBV30	TRBJ1-3	CAWRQGFEDTIYF	TGTGCCTGGAGACAAGGGTTCGAGGACACCATATATTTT
-	TRBD2	TRBV7-2	TRBJ2-3	CASNILGRGVTDTQYF	TGTGCCAGCAACATACTCGGGAGGGGGGTCACAGATACGCAGTATTTT
-	-	TRBV5-1	TRBJ1-2	CASSLDREDYGYTF	TGCGCCAGCAGCTTGGACAGGGAGGACTATGGCTACACCTTC
once	-	TRBV7-9	TRBJ1-2	CASSLLDGSYGYTF	TGTGCCAGCAGCTTACTGGACGGATCCTATGGTTACACCTTC
-	-	TRBV7-9	TRBJ2-3	CASTSTLSTDTQYF	TGTGCCAGCACTAGCACCCTTAGCACAGATACGCAGTATTTT
-	-	TRBV4-1	TRBJ2-5	CASSQVGSVETQYF	TGCGCCAGCAGCCAAGTAGGTAGCGTTGAGACCCAGTACTTC
-	-	TRBV6-1	TRBJ1-4	CASIEGGATNEKLFF	TGTGCCAGCATAGAGGGGGGGGCGACTAATGAAAAACTGTTTTTT
-	-	TRBV30	TRBJ1-2	CACHSRLGLTSYGYTF	TGTGCCTGCCATTCCCGCCTCGGACTGACATCCTATGGCTACACCTTC
-	-	TRBV5-1	TRBJ2-7	CASSLGGKSEQYF	TGCGCCAGCAGCTTGGGGGGAAAGAGCGAGCAGTACTTC
-	-	TRBV11-2	TRBJ2-1	CASSVSPKGRVYNEQFF	TGTGCCAGCAGCGTATCCCCTAAGGGTAGAGTCTACAATGAGCAGTTCTTC
-	-	TRBV18	TRBJ1-1	CASSPPGPQNTEAFF	TGTGCCAGCTCACCACCGGGGCCGCAGAACACTGAAGCTTTCTTT
-	TRBD1	TRBV14	TRBJ2-2	CASSLHRGPGELFF	TGTGCCAGCAGCCTACACAGGGGGCCCGGGGAGCTGTTTTTT
-	TRBD1	TRBV7-9	TRBJ2-2	CASSLGTGNTGELFF	TGTGCCAGCAGCTTAGGGACAGGCAACACCGGGGAGCTGTTTTTT
-	-	TRBV19	TRBJ1-2	CASSIDARYGYTF	TGTGCCAGTAGTATCGATGCACGATATGGCTACACCTTC
-	-	TRBV5-1	TRBJ1-1	CASSLSGRAEAFF	TGCGCCAGCAGCTTGTCCGGGAGGGCTGAAGCTTTCTTT
-	-	TRBV27	TRBJ2-7	CASSLVSGRHYEQYF	TGTGCCAGCAGTTTAGTCAGCGGGCGACACTACGAGCAGTACTTC
-	TRBD2	TRBV4-2	TRBJ2-1	CASSQVEGGSSYNEQFF	TGTGCCAGCAGCCAGGTGGAGGGCGGGAGCTCCTACAATGAGCAGTTCTTC
-	TRBD2	TRBV5-4	TRBJ2-2	CASSLPGLAGAGGELFF	TGTGCCAGCAGCCTCCCGGGGCTAGCGGGAGCCGGGGGGGAGCTGTTTTTT
few	TRBD2	TRBV19	TRBJ2-7	CASSRLASSYEQYF	TGTGCCAGTAGTCGACTAGCGAGCTCCTACGAGCAGTACTTC
-	TRBD1	TRBV7-2	TRBJ2-7	CASSRDSSSYEQYF	TGTGCCAGCAGCCGGGACAGCAGCTCCTACGAGCAGTACTTC
-	TRBD2	TRBV5-1	TRBJ2-5	CASSAAGLAVKETQYF	TGCGCCAGCAGCGCCGCGGGACTAGCGGTAAAAGAGACCCAGTACTTC
-	TRBD2	TRBV7-2	TRBJ2-7	CASSHTQASGGRLYEQYF	TGTGCCAGCAGCCATACCCAGGCTAGCGGGGGCCGGCTCTACGAGCAGTACTTC
-	TRBD2	TRBV4-2	TRBJ2-3	CASSQSTSGSTDTQYF	TGTGCCAGCAGCCAATCGACTAGCGGGAGCACAGATACGCAGTATTTT
-	-	TRBV6-5	TRBJ1-1	CASSPFKNTEAFF	TGTGCCAGCAGTCCCTTCAAGAACACTGAAGCTTTCTTT
-	-	TRBV5-1	TRBJ1-1	CASSLEPMSTEAFF	TGCGCCAGCAGCTTGGAGCCGATGAGCACTGAAGCTTTCTTT
-	TRBD1	TRBV27	TRBJ1-1	CASSLSSDRVRPEAFF	TGTGCCAGCAGTTTATCTTCTGACAGGGTCAGGCCTGAAGCTTTCTTT
-	-	TRBV7-9	TRBJ2-7	CASSTSPYRTVQYYEQYF	TGTGCCAGCAGCACCAGCCCCTACAGGACAGTCCAGTACTACGAGCAGTACTTC
-	TRBD2	TRBV5-1	TRBJ2-1	CASSQTLAGGYNEQFF	TGCGCCAGCAGCCAGACTCTAGCGGGAGGTTACAATGAGCAGTTCTTC
-	TRBD2	TRBV5-1	TRBJ2-1	CASSLSGTSYGYNEQFF	TGCGCCAGCAGCCTTAGCGGGACATCGTACGGGTACAATGAGCAGTTCTTC
-	TRBD1	TRBV9	TRBJ1-2	CASSVQGDSYGYTF	TGTGCCAGCAGCGTCCAGGGGGACTCCTATGGCTACACCTTC
-	TRBD1	TRBV6-1	TRBJ2-7	CASRPQDRVVYEQYF	TGTGCCAGCCGCCCCCAAGACAGGGTTGTATACGAGCAGTACTTC
once	TRBD1	TRBV5-4	TRBJ2-3	CASSLTGVGTDTQYF	TGTGCCAGCAGCTTAACAGGGGTGGGCACAGATACGCAGTATTTT
-	-	TRBV11-2	TRBJ1-1	CASSLRRAAVNAFF	TGTGCCAGCAGCCTCCGCCGGGCGGCCGTGAATGCTTTCTTT
-	-	TRBV10-2	TRBJ1-5	CASRGAASQSQPQHF	TGCGCCAGCAGGGGCGCAGCCTCCCAGAGCCAGCCCCAGCATTTT
-	TRBD2	TRBV30	TRBJ2-7	CAWRYPRLAGLKEQYF	TGTGCCTGGAGGTACCCCCGACTAGCGGGGCTCAAGGAGCAGTACTTC
-	-	TRBV6-1	TRBJ1-6	CASSVLEPNNSPLHF	TGTGCCAGCAGTGTACTTGAACCAAATAATTCACCCCTCCACTTT
-	TRBD1	TRBV19	TRBJ1-5	CASSILAGGRQPQHF	TGTGCCAGTAGTATCCTCGCAGGGGGCAGACAGCCCCAGCATTTT
once	TRBD2	TRBV18	TRBJ2-5	CASSPYEGLAGDQTQYF	TGTGCCAGCTCCCCATATGAGGGACTAGCGGGAGATCAGACCCAGTACTTC
-	-	TRBV5-1	TRBJ1-6	CASSLDGPDGGSPLHF	TGCGCCAGCAGCTTGGACGGTCCGGACGGTGGTTCACCCCTCCACTTT
-	-	TRBV20-1	TRBJ2-7	CRGLGGNEQYF	TGCAGGGGCCTAGGGGGAAACGAGCAGTACTTC
-	TRBD2	TRBV15	TRBJ2-3	CATSREYVSSGRSDTQYF	TGTGCCACCAGCAGAGAGTATGTTTCCAGCGGGAGGTCAGATACGCAGTATTTT
-	TRBD2	TRBV7-9	TRBJ2-5	CASSFLQREGETQYF	TGTGCCAGCAGCTTTTTACAGCGGGAGGGAGAGACCCAGTACTTC
-	-	TRBV11-2	TRBJ2-7	CASSLSSGLVGPYEQYF	TGTGCCAGCAGCTTATCCTCCGGGCTAGTCGGTCCCTACGAGCAGTACTTC
-	-	TRBV7-9	TRBJ1-1	CASSLETANTEAFF	TGTGCCAGCAGCTTAGAGACAGCGAACACTGAAGCTTTCTTT
-	-	TRBV2	TRBJ1-2	CASSALAVANSGYTF	TGTGCCAGCAGCGCCCTGGCGGTTGCAAACTCTGGCTACACCTTC
-	-	TRBV2	TRBJ2-2	CASSGEALKNTGELFF	TGTGCCAGCAGTGGGGAGGCCCTAAAGAACACCGGGGAGCTGTTTTTT
-	-	TRBV4-1	TRBJ1-4	CASTPGLLTNEKLFF	TGCGCCAGCACCCCGGGGCTTTTGACTAATGAAAAACTGTTTTTT
-	-	TRBV5-5	TRBJ2-5	CASRDPSAGKETQYF	TGTGCCAGCCGAGACCCATCGGCGGGGAAAGAGACCCAGTACTTC
-	TRBD1	TRBV5-8	TRBJ2-5	CASSTGQGGETQYF	TGTGCCAGCAGCACAGGACAGGGTGGGGAGACCCAGTACTTC
-	TRBD2	TRBV5-8	TRBJ2-3	CASSFSGTSGRGPADTQYF	TGTGCCAGCAGCTTCAGCGGGACTAGCGGGAGGGGACCAGCAGATACGCAGTATTTT
-	-	TRBV7-3	TRBJ2-1	CASSLDRLGDEQFF	TGTGCCAGCAGCCTCGACAGGCTAGGCGATGAGCAGTTCTTC
-	TRBD1	TRBV27	TRBJ2-5	CASSFSGTGGETQYF	TGTGCCAGCAGTTTCTCCGGGACAGGGGGAGAGACCCAGTACTTC
-	TRBD2	TRBV9	TRBJ2-7	CASSSGLAGGISYEQYF	TGTGCCAGCAGCTCGGGACTAGCGGGAGGGATTAGCTACGAGCAGTACTTC
-	TRBD1	TRBV25-1	TRBJ1-2	CASGGGTGPNYGYTF	TGTGCCAGCGGAGGCGGGACAGGGCCTAACTATGGCTACACCTTC
-	-	TRBV2	TRBJ2-1	CASRDIDNEQFF	TGTGCCAGCAGAGATATCGACAATGAGCAGTTCTTC